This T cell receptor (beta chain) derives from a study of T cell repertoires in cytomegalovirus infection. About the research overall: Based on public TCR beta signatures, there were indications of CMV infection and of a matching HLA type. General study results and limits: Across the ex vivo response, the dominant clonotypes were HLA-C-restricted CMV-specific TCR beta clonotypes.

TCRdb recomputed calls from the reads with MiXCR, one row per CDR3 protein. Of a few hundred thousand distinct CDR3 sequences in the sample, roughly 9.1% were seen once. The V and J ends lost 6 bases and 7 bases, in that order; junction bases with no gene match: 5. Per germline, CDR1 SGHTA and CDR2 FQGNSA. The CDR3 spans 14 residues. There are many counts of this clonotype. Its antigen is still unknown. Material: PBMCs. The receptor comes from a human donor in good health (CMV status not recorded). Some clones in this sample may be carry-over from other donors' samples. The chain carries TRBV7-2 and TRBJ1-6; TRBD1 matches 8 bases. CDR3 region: CASSTGGKNSPLHF. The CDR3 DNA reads TGTGCCAGCAGTACAGGGGGGAAAAATTCACCCCTCCACTTT.